These T cell receptor beta chains were read from a single sample in a study of OX40 agonist ivuxolimab in advanced cancers. Using immunoSEQ multiplex PCR, the repertoire was profiled, and TCRdb retains in-frame clones only, with some absent. The table has 70,000 to 95,000 clones, more than 75% seen once; the top ten hold approximately 0.7%. Sample: CD4+ or CD8+ T cells sorted from blood, taken in a trial of the OX40 agonist ivuxolimab. These receptors all come from an adult with an advanced solid tumor such as melanoma, head and neck, liver or kidney cancer. Each CDR3 is given with its conserved first and last residue. The order of the fields is D gene, J gene, V gene, clone size, CDR3 DNA, CDR3 protein. D genes are given only for firm matches. Size is omitted from some rows. Given values are once, few, many or a class for expanded clones.

- | TRBJ2-2 | TRBV29-1 | - | TGCAGCGTTGGGGGGGGCGCGGGGACCGGGGAGCTGTTTTTT | CSVGGGAGTGELFF
- | TRBJ1-1 | TRBV5-1 | - | TGCGCCAGCAGCTTGCAACAGGACGGAACGGGGGCTTTCTTT | CASSLQQDGTGAFF
- | TRBJ1-1 | TRBV5-1 | once | TGCGCCAGCAGCTTGGGTCTGGGATTGAACACTGAAGCTTTCTTT | CASSLGLGLNTEAFF
TRBD1 | TRBJ2-1 | TRBV7-9 | - | TGTGCCAGCAGCTTAGGACAGGGGTTCTCCTACAATGAGCAGTTCTTC | CASSLGQGFSYNEQFF
- | TRBJ1-2 | TRBV28 | - | TGTGCCAGCAGAGAACGTACAGGGCGCGCAAATGGCTACACCTTC | CASRERTGRANGYTF
TRBD1 | TRBJ2-7 | TRBV6-5 | - | TGTGCCAGCAGGACTACAGGGGGCGCTTCCTACGAGCAGTACTTC | CASRTTGGASYEQYF
TRBD2 | TRBJ2-7 | TRBV5-1 | - | TGCGCCAGCAGCTTTAGCAGTCCTGCGACTAGCGGCTCCTATACCTACGAGCAGTACTTC | CASSFSSPATSGSYTYEQYF
TRBD2 | TRBJ2-3 | TRBV4-3 | - | TGCGCCAGCAGCCAAGAGGGCCGTTGGACTAGCGGGATCTCAGATACGCAGTATTTT | CASSQEGRWTSGISDTQYF
TRBD1 | TRBJ1-5 | TRBV7-2 | - | TGTGCCAGCAGAGGGCAGGGGGTGACCCAGCATTTT | CASRGQGVTQHF
TRBD1 | TRBJ2-1 | TRBV6-1 | - | TGTGCCAGCAGTACCCGGGGGACAGGGGTCGATGAGCAGTTCTTC | CASSTRGTGVDEQFF
- | TRBJ1-5 | TRBV28 | - | TGTGCCAGCAGTTTCCCGTATAGCAATCAGCCCCAGCATTTT | CASSFPYSNQPQHF
- | TRBJ1-6 | TRBV27 | - | TGTGCCAGCAGTTTACACAGGGAAGATTCTAATTCACCCCTCCACTTT | CASSLHREDSNSPLHF
- | TRBJ2-3 | TRBV27 | - | TGTGCCAGCAGTAGAGACGACAGCACAGATACGCAGTATTTT | CASSRDDSTDTQYF
TRBD2 | TRBJ2-1 | TRBV29-1 | - | TGCAGCGTTGAAGGGCTAGCGGGAGGCGGTGAGCAGTTCTTC | CSVEGLAGGGEQFF
TRBD1 | TRBJ1-4 | TRBV2 | - | TGTGCCAGCAGTGAAAACCGGGACAGCGAAAAACTGTTTTTT | CASSENRDSEKLFF
- | TRBJ2-3 | TRBV7-9 | - | TGTGCCAGCAGCTCCACAGATACGCAGTATTTT | CASSSTDTQYF
TRBD2 | TRBJ2-2 | TRBV19 | - | TGTGCCACTACCTCCCCCCTAGCGGGGGCCTACACCGGGGAGCTGTTTTTT | CATTSPLAGAYTGELFF
- | TRBJ2-2 | TRBV28 | - | TGTGCCAGCAATCCCCCACGACGGGGACCGAACACCGGGGAGCTGTTTTTT | CASNPPRRGPNTGELFF
- | TRBJ2-7 | TRBV19 | - | TGTGCCAGTAGTAACCGCGGGACCGGAGGGAGCTACGAGCAGTACTTC | CASSNRGTGGSYEQYF
TRBD1 | TRBJ1-5 | TRBV6-4 | - | TGTGCCAGCAGTGACCGTCCCGGGACAGGGGAGGCCAGGGTTAGCAATCAGCCCCAGCATTTT | CASSDRPGTGEARVSNQPQHF
- | TRBJ2-7 | TRBV6-1 | - | TGTGCCAGCAGTGAACTCTGGGCGAGGAACGAGCAGTACTTC | CASSELWARNEQYF
- | TRBJ1-2 | TRBV5-1 | - | TGCGCCAGCAGCCCCACCTTGGAGATCTATGGCTACACCTTC | CASSPTLEIYGYTF
- | TRBJ1-5 | TRBV19 | - | TGTGCCAGTACACGGACTAATAGCAATCAGCCCCAGCATTTT | CASTRTNSNQPQHF
TRBD2 | TRBJ2-3 | TRBV18 | - | TGTGCCAGCTCCACGGGACTAGTAGATACGCAGTATTTT | CASSTGLVDTQYF
TRBD1 | TRBJ1-6 | TRBV19 | - | TGTGCCAGTAGTATGGTGGACAGGGGTAATTCACCCCTCCACTTT | CASSMVDRGNSPLHF
- | TRBJ2-5 | TRBV27 | - | TGTGCCAGCAGTTTATACGTTAGCGGCCGGCCAGAGACCCAGTACTTC | CASSLYVSGRPETQYF
- | TRBJ1-4 | TRBV25-1 | once | TGTGCCAGCAGTGAATCTTTGGATGGCAGTAATGAAAAACTGTTTTTT | CASSESLDGSNEKLFF
- | TRBJ1-1 | TRBV7-2 | - | TGTGCCAGCAGCTTACAGATAGCGGGCACTGAAGCTTTCTTT | CASSLQIAGTEAFF
- | TRBJ1-6 | TRBV5-1 | once | TGCGCCAGCAGCTTGCGTGTCGGGGGGGGTTCACCCCTCCACTTT | CASSLRVGGGSPLHF